This TCR beta chain was recorded in a study of blood T cell repertoires in COVID-19. Study-wide context: Samples taken during acute and convalescent COVID-19 were collected in the United States, Italy and Spain. PBMCs, B-cell-depleted T cells, or T cells provided the cDNA or gDNA that made up the material.

Per the germline V gene, CDR1 is MDHEN and CDR2 is SYDVKM. The ends were cut back, 5 bases at V and 6 bases at J, with 16 bases in the middle. The CDR3 extends over 14 amino acids. Original processing methods: Amplification with reference gene primers provided the estimates of nucleated cell counts. Repertoires were generated with immunoSEQ multiplex PCR, while TCRdb's copy carries only in-frame clones and drops some. V and J calls and clone size come straight from that table; D and trimming were deduced from the DNA. The sample shows around 260,000 clones, around 78% of them seen only once. Sequencing was performed on peripheral blood. This clonotype originated in a man aged 55 to 69 who had recovered from COVID-19. The chain joins TRBV28 to TRBJ1-1; D is undetermined. The CDR3 coding sequence is TGTGCCAGCAGTCCAACCCGTGAGGCCCCTGAAGCTTTCTTT. Protein sequence: CASSPTREAPEAFF.